These T cell receptor beta chains were read from a single sample in a study of CD8+ T cells in alopecia areata. Some clones are missing from TCRdb's copy, which holds only in-frame ones; the method was immunoSEQ multiplex PCR. The table records under 30,000 clones, under 60% of them present only once. The specimen was NKG2D-high CD8+ T cells sorted from blood. The receptors originated from a human donor with alopecia areata. CDR3s include the opening cysteine and the closing phenylalanine or tryptophan. Not all rows give a size; the values are once, few, many and, for expanded clones, a class.

>-|TRBV5-1|TRBJ2-1
CASSSGTGAPRRSDEQFF
>-|TRBV7-9|TRBJ1-1
CARTEPGDTEAFF
>-|TRBV7-3|TRBJ2-3
CASSHPLTDTQYF
>-|TRBV16|TRBJ2-7
CASSQQPVWVEFYEQYF
>-|TRBV20-1|TRBJ2-1
CSASDNEQFF
>-|TRBV28|TRBJ2-1
CASSFLDPVRWGAYNEQFF
>-|TRBV28|TRBJ2-1
CASRRAGYYNEQFF
>-|TRBV6-5|TRBJ1-2
CASSSNRVLEGYTF
>-|TRBV7-3|TRBJ1-5
CASSLGSGVNQPQHF
>-|TRBV7-9|TRBJ1-5
CASSSLGDGDQPQHF
>few|TRBV13|TRBJ2-1
CASRGGSDEQFF
>-|TRBV28|TRBJ2-7
CASSFGYEQYF
>-|TRBV6-4|TRBJ2-2
CASSAGGPTGELFF
>few|TRBV4-1|TRBJ2-7
CASSQTLAGETYEQYF
>-|TRBV9|TRBJ2-6
CASSDNSGANVLTF
>-|TRBV9|TRBJ2-3
CASSAGADTQYF
>-|TRBV5-1|TRBJ1-2
CASSLAGTGSEYGYTF
>-|TRBV7-9|TRBJ2-7
CASSLGHLYEQYF
>-|TRBV5-5|TRBJ2-7
CASLRGDSSYEQYF
>few|TRBV9|TRBJ1-1
CASSSGRENTEAFF
>-|TRBV15|TRBJ2-5
CATSRDGTSGETQYF
>-|TRBV30|TRBJ2-7
CAWSVDQDEQYF
>-|TRBV7-3|TRBJ2-7
CASSPRFSRHYEQYF
>-|TRBV2|TRBJ2-3
CASTLGGASTDTQYF
>-|TRBV29-1|TRBJ2-1
CSAGQSSYNEQFF
>few|TRBV4-1|TRBJ2-2
CASSQSTGGETGELFF
>-|TRBV28|TRBJ2-7
CASSPGGGLSYEQYF
>-|TRBV27|TRBJ2-2
CASSFNGLAGVNTGELFF
>-|TRBV29-1|TRBJ2-1
CSVPRVPASYNEQFF
>medium-sized|TRBV28|TRBJ2-1
CASSLAEVSYNEQFF
>-|TRBV5-1|TRBJ2-7
CASSSGPRDSYEQYF
>few|TRBV27|TRBJ2-7
CASSLARDSPYEQYF
>once|TRBV19|TRBJ1-1
CASLTGNTEAFF
>once|TRBV4-2|TRBJ2-7
CASSQEKTSGYEQYF
>-|TRBV19|TRBJ2-7
CASSMGLAARYEQYF
>-|TRBV7-6|TRBJ2-3
CASSLEERRESPPDTQYF
>few|TRBV9|TRBJ2-7
CASSVATGYEQYF
>-|TRBV7-6|TRBJ2-2
CASVPGTGSSGELFF
>-|TRBV7-9|TRBJ2-3
CASSSPGVTDTQYF
>-|TRBV27|TRBJ1-1
CASSYGGNTEAFF
>few|TRBV28|TRBJ1-1
CATNGGNTEAFF
>-|TRBV5-1|TRBJ2-3
CASSPTSGRHADTQYF
>-|TRBV6-5|TRBJ2-1
CASSYSNGNEQFF
>-|TRBV27|TRBJ2-7
CASSLLGRKACEQYF
>-|TRBV5-1|TRBJ2-6
CASSLVRGPSSGANVLTF